Below, 32 T cell receptor beta chains from the same sample are listed, as sequenced in a study of Ad26.COV2.S vaccination and SARS-CoV-2 variants. The treatment: around 19 received Ad26.COV2.S at low or high dose, single or two shots; five or six received placebo; per-sample allocation not given. Samples were taken on day 63 after the first vaccine or placebo injection. Clones were read by immunoSEQ multiplex PCR, and TCRdb kept only the in-frame ones, dropping some. This sample has about 280,000 clones; 70% to 90% occur once, and the top ten carry around 3%. Sample: peripheral blood, taken in a trial of Ad26.COV2.S vaccine versus placebo. These receptors all come from a person aged 18 to 59 who received the Ad26.COV2.S COVID-19 vaccine or a placebo.

This clone was seen a handful of times. J is TRBJ1-1 and V is TRBV25-1; maybe TRBD1 (6 bases). Per the germline V gene, CDR1 is MGHDK and CDR2 is SYGVNS. CDR3 length: 13 residues. Trimming stripped 2 bases from V and 4 bases from J, with 8 bases between. CDR3 in DNA: TGTGCCAGCAGTGAAACAGGGCGCACTGAAGCTTTCTTT. It is translated as CASSETGRTEAFF.

The rearrangement joins TRBV5-1 to TRBJ2-7, with D hard to call. This CDR3 has 13 residues. The germline V gene encodes CDR1 SGHRS and CDR2 YFSETQ. V lost 7 bases and J lost 0, with 11 bases in between. The CDR3: CASRWENSYEQYF. As DNA, the CDR3 is TGCGCCAGCCGATGGGAAAACTCCTACGAGCAGTACTTC.

V is TRBV4-2 and J is TRBJ2-3; 13 nucleotides line up with TRBD2. CDR1 and CDR2 from the germline V gene are LGHNA and YNFKEQ. The junction had 8 bases not matched to a gene; V was cut back by 0 bases and J by 2 bases. The CDR3 is made up of 19 amino acids. For the CDR3, the DNA is TGTGCCAGCAGCCAAGAGGGCGGGACTAGCGGGGTTAACACAGATACGCAGTATTTT. As protein: CASSQEGGTSGVNTDTQYF.

This chain links TRBV6-5 with TRBJ1-2; TRBD1 might be the D (6 bases). The V end was cut by 5 bases, the J end by 0 bases, with 13 bases between. CDR1 MNHEY and CDR2 SVGAGI come from the germline V gene. This CDR3 comprises 15 residues. The CDR3 DNA is TGTGCCAGCAGTCAGGGACACCTTTCTAACTATGGCTACACCTTC. Amino acid sequence: CASSQGHLSNYGYTF.

This sequence joins TRBV4-2 and TRBJ1-6; no clear D. Deletions cut 0 bases from V and 6 bases from J, with 6 bases between. The CDR3 is 14 residues long. CDR1 is LGHNA, CDR2 YNFKEQ, per germline. Here the CDR3 reads CASSQDLSNSPLHF. The CDR3 DNA reads as TGTGCCAGCAGCCAAGATCTGAGTAATTCACCCCTCCACTTT.

This chain links TRBV2 with TRBJ2-2; the match to TRBD2 covers 7 bases. The CDR3 is 15 residues long. Germline V gene data show CDR1 as SNHLY and CDR2 as FYNNEI. The V and J ends lost 7 bases and 1 base, in that order; junction bases with no gene match: 6. This CDR3 is CASNGEGRNTGELFF. The DNA for the CDR3 is TGTGCCAGCAACGGGGAGGGGAGGAACACCGGGGAGCTGTTTTTT. The whole variable domain, remainder taken from reference TRBV2 and TRBJ2-2, is EPEVTQTPSHQVTQMGQEVILRCVPISNHLYFYWYRQILGQKVEFLVSFYNNEISEKSEIFDDQFSVERPDGSNFTLKIRSTKLEDSAMYFCASNGEGRNTGELFFGEGSRLTVL.

This clone has just one count. The rearrangement links TRBV6-5 to TRBJ1-2; TRBD1 matches 10 bases. V was clipped by 6 bases and J by 7 bases; unmatched bases: 5. The CDR3 length is 13 residues. CDR1 and CDR2 from the germline V gene are MNHEY and SVGAGI. CDR3 sequence reads: CASSPTGGFGYTF. Written as DNA, the CDR3 is TGTGCCAGCAGCCCGACAGGGGGCTTTGGCTACACCTTC.

This clone has just one count. This rearrangement joins TRBV13 to TRBJ2-1; D is unclear. CDR1 is PRHDT, CDR2 FYEKMQ, per germline (reference sequence). Deletions cut 1 base from V and 9 bases from J, with 7 bases between. The CDR3 is 12 residues long. The CDR3 DNA sequence: TGTGCCAGCAGCTTAGCCCATACTGAGCAGTTCTTC. This codes for CASSLAHTEQFF.

The rearrangement joins TRBV9 to TRBJ2-3; tentatively, D is TRBD1 (6 bases). Germline loops: CDR1 SGDLS, CDR2 YYNGEE. V was trimmed by 4 bases and J by 3 bases, leaving 27 bases between them. This CDR3 spans 19 amino acids. For the CDR3, the DNA is TGTGCCAGCAGCACGAGTGCCCTACAGGGAATGTTGCGGACAGATACGCAGTATTTT. This translates into CASSTSALQGMLRTDTQYF.

The chain uses TRBV4-1 and TRBJ1-4; D is possibly TRBD1 (6 bases). This CDR3 comprises 15 residues. Germline CDR1 is MGHRA and CDR2 is YSYEKL. V lost 4 bases to trimming and J lost 5 bases, with 14 bases between them. Written as DNA, the CDR3 is TGCGCCAGCAGCCCCGGGGGGCAGCCCAATGAAAAACTGTTTTTT. This codes for CASSPGGQPNEKLFF.

This sequence joins TRBV3-1 (or the pseudogene TRBV3-2) and TRBJ1-5; the D is unclear. This CDR3 is built from 14 residues. The germline V and J ends were trimmed by 0 bases and 4 bases, with 7 bases remaining between them. CDR1 LGHDT and CDR2 YNNKEL come from the germline V gene (reference sequence). The CDR3 sequence: CASSQDRGNQPQHF. In nucleotides, the CDR3 is TGTGCCAGCAGCCAAGATCGGGGAAATCAGCCCCAGCATTTT.

This chain uses TRBV25-1 with TRBJ2-2, with D possibly TRBD2 on 6 matching bases. V was trimmed by 1 base and J by 6 bases, leaving 9 bases between them. The CDR3 sequence is 14 residues long. Germline V gene data show CDR1 as MGHDK and CDR2 as SYGVNS. The CDR3 loop reads CASSEFGGPGELFF. The CDR3 DNA is TGTGCCAGCAGTGAATTCGGAGGGCCCGGGGAGCTGTTTTTT.

The chain uses TRBV5-6 and TRBJ1-1; no firm D call. V lost 1 base and J 6 bases, leaving 10 bases between the germline ends. The CDR3 contains 13 residues. Germline lookup yields CDR1 SGHDT and CDR2 YYEEEE. The CDR3 DNA sequence: TGTGCCAGCAGCTTGTCGGAGGGCCCTGAAGCTTTCTTT. Amino acid sequence: CASSLSEGPEAFF.

The table lists this clone with a few counts. One junction end does not reproduce the germline sequence, and a read error may be involved. This sequence joins TRBV7-7 and TRBJ2-5; D is tentatively TRBD1 or TRBD2 (6 bases each). The CDR3 extends over 15 amino acids. CDR1 SSHAT and CDR2 FNYEAQ come from the germline V gene (reference sequence). CDR3 coding DNA: TGTGCTAGCAGCCCATGGGGGCGGGGTGAAGAGACCCAGTACTTC. Protein: CASSPWGRGEETQYF.

This clone was seen just once. V usage is TRBV5-8 and J usage is TRBJ2-5, with 13 bases lining up with TRBD2. J gave up 3 bases and V 4 bases, and 9 bases lay outside the gene matches. The CDR3 extends over 17 amino acids. Germline CDR1 and CDR2: SGHTS and YDEGEE. CDR3 bases: TGTGCCAGCAGCACCATATTCGGGACTAGCGGGGAAGAGACCCAGTACTTC. Translated, it gives CASSTIFGTSGEETQYF.

The V call is TRBV20-1, the J call TRBJ1-1; D gene unclear. Germline loops: CDR1 DFQATT, CDR2 SNEGSKA (reference sequence). The CDR3 loop spans 11 amino acids. The CDR3 protein is CRHAGGTEAFF. DNA for the CDR3: TGCAGGCATGCCGGCGGCACTGAAGCTTTCTTT.

The V gene is TRBV6-5, the J gene TRBJ1-2; D not certain. V was shortened by 6 bases and J by 6 bases, with 14 bases between the two germline ends. Germline V lookup: CDR1 MNHEY, CDR2 SVGAGI. The CDR3 is 13 amino acids. The CDR3 is CASRPSLGDGYTF. Written as DNA, the CDR3 is TGTGCCAGCAGGCCTTCCCTCGGGGATGGCTACACCTTC.

The V call is TRBV2, the J call TRBJ2-7, with 10 positions matching TRBD1. CDR1 and CDR2 (germline): SNHLY, FYNNEI. J lost 7 bases, V lost 4 bases, and 7 bases had no gene match. This CDR3 has 14 residues. CDR3: CASSADRGLGEQYF. The CDR3 coding sequence is TGTGCCAGCAGTGCGGACAGGGGGTTGGGGGAGCAGTACTTC. Full variable domain (rest looked up from reference TRBV2 and TRBJ2-7): EPEVTQTPSHQVTQMGQEVILRCVPISNHLYFYWYRQILGQKVEFLVSFYNNEISEKSEIFDDQFSVERPDGSNFTLKIRSTKLEDSAMYFCASSADRGLGEQYFGPGTRLTVT.

The chain is built from TRBV5-4 and TRBJ1-6, with 7 bases aligning to TRBD1. This CDR3 is 14 amino acids long. The ends lost 3 bases at V and 7 bases at J; junction bases unmatched: 4. Germline V gene sequence: CDR1 SGHNT, CDR2 YYREEE (reference sequence). CDR3 sequence reads: CASSYNRGNSPLHF. In DNA form, the CDR3 reads TGTGCCAGCAGCTACAACAGGGGCAATTCACCCCTCCACTTT.

The chain uses TRBV5-4 and TRBJ1-2; 9 positions agree with TRBD1. V was pared by 5 bases and J by 3 bases, with 11 bases of the junction left unmatched. The CDR3 has 16 residues. In germline, CDR1 is SGHNT, CDR2 YYREEE (reference sequence). The CDR3 DNA is TGTGCCAGCAGACGAGGACAGGGGTTTCTTGACTATGGCTACACCTTC. Amino acid sequence: CASRRGQGFLDYGYTF.

This clone was detected only a few times. V and J are TRBV5-6 and TRBJ2-7; 11 nucleotides agree with TRBD1. Germline CDR1 is SGHDT and CDR2 is YYEEEE. This CDR3 comprises 16 residues. V dropped 1 base and J dropped 0; count of bases not matched to a gene: 3. Here the CDR3 DNA reads TGTGCCAGCAGCTTGTACGGACAGGGGGCCTCCTACGAGCAGTACTTC. Its protein product is CASSLYGQGASYEQYF.

CDR3 DNA sequence: TGCAGCGTTAGCCCTTCCGGGACAGGGAGATACGAGCAGTACTTC. Translating gives CSVSPSGTGRYEQYF. The rearrangement links TRBV29-1 to TRBJ2-7; 9 bases match TRBD1. The germline V gene has CDR1 SQVTM and CDR2 ANQGSEA. J was trimmed by 4 bases and V by 5 bases; bases with no gene match: 12. This CDR3 region has 15 residues.

This rearrangement joins TRBV19 to TRBJ2-7, with D unresolved. Trimming removed 3 bases at V and 1 base at J, with 10 bases between. The CDR3 has 14 residues. The germline V gene encodes CDR1 LNHDA and CDR2 SQIVND (reference sequence). The CDR3 nucleotides are TGTGCCAGTAGTATCTGGAAGAATTCCTACGAGCAGTACTTC. Translating it yields CASSIWKNSYEQYF.

The chain joins TRBV4-2 to TRBJ1-1, with D possibly TRBD1 on 6 matching bases. The V end was cut by 0 bases, the J end by 4 bases, with 12 bases between. CDR3 length equals 15 residues. CDR1 LGHNA and CDR2 YNFKEQ come from the germline V gene. CDR3 DNA: TGTGCCAGCAGCCAAGAGTACAGGGAGGCCACTGAAGCTTTCTTT. Its translation is CASSQEYREATEAFF.

The chain couples TRBV4-1 to TRBJ2-7; 10 nucleotides line up with TRBD1. J gave up 7 bases and V 3 bases, and 9 bases lay outside the gene matches. CDR3 length equals 15 residues. Germline CDR1 reads MGHRA; CDR2 reads YSYEKL. The CDR3 is CASSQPRQGAREQYF. CDR3 DNA sequence: TGCGCCAGCAGCCAGCCCCGACAGGGGGCGAGGGAGCAGTACTTC.

The CDR3 DNA follows: TGTGCCAGCAGTTTTTCCCCCCCAACTAGGGGCTACGAGCAGTACTTC. Its translation: CASSFSPPTRGYEQYF. The chain joins TRBV27 to TRBJ2-7; D could derive from TRBD1 or TRBD2 (5 bases each). V was clipped by 3 bases and J by 3 bases, with 18 bases between them. Germline V gene lookup returns CDR1 MNHEY and CDR2 SMNVEV (reference sequence). The CDR3 covers 16 residues.

This rearrangement joins TRBV11-2 to TRBJ1-6; D is possibly TRBD1 (6 bases). CDR3 length: 14 residues. Trimming shortened V by 1 base and J by 7 bases, and 8 bases separated the two germline ends. Per germline, CDR1 SGHAT and CDR2 FQNNGV. The CDR3 DNA sequence: TGTGCCAGCAGCTTAGCAGGGGTCAATTCACCCCTCCACTTT. This translates into CASSLAGVNSPLHF.

V is TRBV11-2 and J is TRBJ1-1; 7 bases agree with TRBD1. Germline CDR1 and CDR2: SGHAT and FQNNGV. CDR3 length equals 14 residues. The V and J ends lost 6 bases and 2 bases, in that order; junction bases with no gene match: 6. DNA for the CDR3: TGTGCCAGCAGACAGGGACAGAAAAACACTGAAGCTTTCTTT. Amino acid sequence: CASRQGQKNTEAFF.

This rearrangement joins TRBV29-1 to TRBJ2-7; possibly TRBD1 for D (5 bases). Trimming left V 6 bases short and J 6 bases short, with 18 bases between. Germline loops: CDR1 SQVTM, CDR2 ANQGSEA. This CDR3 comprises 13 residues. This chain's CDR3 is CSVGKSSGAEQYF. The CDR3 nucleotides are TGCAGCGTGGGCAAGTCTAGTGGGGCCGAGCAGTACTTC.

The rearrangement joins TRBV20-1 to TRBJ2-3, with 9 bases aligning to TRBD2. Germline CDR1 DFQATT, CDR2 SNEGSKA (reference sequence). This CDR3 comprises 16 residues. Trimming took 3 bases from V and 6 from J; bases not matched to a gene: 13. The chain's CDR3 is CSASLPAGGFNDTQYF. CDR3 coding DNA: TGCAGTGCTAGTCTGCCTGCGGGAGGGTTCAACGATACGCAGTATTTT.

The V gene is TRBV9, the J gene TRBJ1-4; D call uncertain. CDR1 and CDR2 from the germline V gene are SGDLS and YYNGEE. This CDR3 is built from 12 residues. The ends were cut back, 4 bases at V and 3 bases at J, with 4 bases in the middle. For the CDR3, the DNA is TGTGCCAGCAGCCCCCCTAATGAAAAACTGTTTTTT. This encodes CASSPPNEKLFF.

The chain joins TRBV2 to TRBJ2-1; D ambiguous. V was clipped by 8 bases and J by 15 bases, with 17 bases between them. This CDR3 is built from 11 residues. The V gene's germline CDR1 is SNHLY and CDR2 FYNNEI. Here the CDR3 DNA reads TGTGCCAGCGAACGGACGGTAGACCTGTTCTTC. Its translation: CASERTVDLFF.